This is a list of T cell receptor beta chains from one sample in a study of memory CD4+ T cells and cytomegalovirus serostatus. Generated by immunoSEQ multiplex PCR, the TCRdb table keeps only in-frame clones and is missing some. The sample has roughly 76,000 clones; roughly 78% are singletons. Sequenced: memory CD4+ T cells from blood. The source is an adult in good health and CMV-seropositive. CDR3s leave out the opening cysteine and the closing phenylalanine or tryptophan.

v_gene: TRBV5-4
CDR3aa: ASSLGVDGSHTLNYGYT

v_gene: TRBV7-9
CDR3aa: ASSLGGDNGELF

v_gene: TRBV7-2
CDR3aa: ASSRGFAGGPYEQY

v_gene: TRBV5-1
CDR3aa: ASSAGTTGGEKLF

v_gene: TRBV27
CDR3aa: ASSLFGTFDNEQF

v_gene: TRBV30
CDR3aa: AWSVGTDGAYEQY

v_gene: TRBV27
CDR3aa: ASTSLAGGETQY

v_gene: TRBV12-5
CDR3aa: ASGLASDRAGTGELF

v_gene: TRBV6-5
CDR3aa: ASTPGTSKETQY

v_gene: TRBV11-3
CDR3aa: ASTPGGGVGETQY

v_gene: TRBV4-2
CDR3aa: ASSPLRQGDYGYT

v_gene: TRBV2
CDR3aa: ASRSPLGAGTEDGYT

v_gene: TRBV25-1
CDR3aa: ASSYRGGTNEKLF

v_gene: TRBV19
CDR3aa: ASSKRGTGYTGELF

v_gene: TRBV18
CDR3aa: ASSGGARNTEAF

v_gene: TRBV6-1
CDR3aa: ASSENGNTIY

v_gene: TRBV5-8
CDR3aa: ASSLNQGYGYT

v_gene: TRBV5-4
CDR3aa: ASSPDRVDGYT

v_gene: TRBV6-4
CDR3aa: ASTPVAGFTSTDTQY

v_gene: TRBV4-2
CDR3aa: ASSQQASSGANVLT

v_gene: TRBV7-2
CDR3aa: ASRAGDNHEQY

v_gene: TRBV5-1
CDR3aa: ASSLDGTGYNSPLH